The 15 T cell receptor beta chains below come from one sample, sequenced in a study of neurological immune-mediated disorders. Via MiXCR, TCRdb re-called the 5' RACE reads, giving one row per CDR3 protein. The repertoire holds about 70,000 distinct CDR3 sequences, with roughly 5% as singletons. The material sequenced was PBMCs. The receptors derive from a human donor with multiple sclerosis. The donor label of this sample is uncertain.

This clonotype was seen ten or more times. V gene TRBV7-8 combines with J gene TRBJ2-7, with TRBD2 matching 11 bases. The CDR3 consists of 15 residues. The trim removed 4 bases at V and 2 bases at J, leaving 4 bases unmatched. Germline CDR1 SGHVS, CDR2 FQNEAQ. CDR3 region: CASSSLAGGTYEQYF. The CDR3 region has the DNA TGTGCCAGCAGCTCGCTAGCGGGGGGTACCTACGAGCAGTACTTC.

This clonotype was seen ten or more times. The gene calls are TRBV6-5 and TRBJ2-5; a possible D gene is TRBD1 (5 bases). Trimming left V 5 bases short and J 5 bases short, with 18 bases between. CDR1 MNHEY and CDR2 SVGAGI come from the germline V gene. This CDR3 contains 15 residues. CDR3 nucleotide sequence: TGTGCCAGCAGTACGAGGACACACCCGGTGGAGACCCAGTACTTC. Translated: CASSTRTHPVETQYF.

This clonotype was seen at least ten times. The chain couples TRBV7-3 to TRBJ2-1; 8 bases align to TRBD1. Germline V gene sequence: CDR1 SGHTA, CDR2 FQGTGA. J lost 5 bases, V lost 6 bases, and 6 bases had no gene match. CDR3 length: 14 residues. The CDR3 loop is CASRRQGNDNEQFF. As DNA, the CDR3 is TGTGCCAGCAGACGACAGGGGAACGACAATGAGCAGTTCTTC.

In this sample, this clonotype turned up many times. This rearrangement joins TRBV15 to TRBJ1-2; D perhaps matches TRBD1 (5 bases). This CDR3 has 15 residues. V was cut by 5 bases and J by 10 bases, with 23 bases left in between. Germline lookup yields CDR1 LNHNV and CDR2 YYDKDF (reference sequence). The CDR3 spells CATSGGGRPHGDYTF. CDR3 DNA sequence: TGTGCCACCAGCGGGGGTGGACGGCCACACGGGGACTACACCTTC.

This clonotype occurred many times. The CDR3 protein is CASSVRANTEAFF. CDR3 DNA sequence: TGCGCCAGCAGTGTCCGAGCTAACACTGAAGCTTTCTTT. The rearrangement links TRBV10-1 to TRBJ1-1; no reliable D call. The CDR3 runs 13 residues. Trimming took 4 bases from V and 2 from J, leaving 8 bases between them. Looked up from germline, CDR1 is WNHNN and CDR2 is SYGVQD (reference sequence).

This clonotype has at least ten counts. The chain combines TRBV20-1 with TRBJ1-5, with D maybe TRBD1 (5 bases). V was trimmed by 5 bases and J by 0 bases, leaving 11 bases between them. CDR3 length: 14 amino acids. Per germline, CDR1 DFQATT and CDR2 SNEGSKA (reference sequence). This CDR3 reads CSAGGRYSNQPQHF. CDR3 bases: TGCAGTGCTGGGGGGAGATATAGCAATCAGCCCCAGCATTTT.

This clonotype has at least ten counts. The genes are TRBV7-9 and TRBJ1-5; D remains ambiguous. Germline V gene lookup returns CDR1 SEHNR and CDR2 FQNEAQ (reference sequence). The CDR3 length is 13 residues. Trimming cost V 5 bases and J 5 bases, with 10 bases left between them. The chain's CDR3 is CASSLLGDQPQHF. The CDR3 region has the DNA TGTGCCAGCAGCCTACTCGGAGATCAGCCCCAGCATTTT.

This chain uses TRBV18 with TRBJ1-1; 10 bases are a match to TRBD1. Germline V lookup: CDR1 KGHSH, CDR2 LQKENI. The V segment lost 4 bases and the J segment 1 base; nucleotides outside the gene matches: 6. This CDR3 has 16 amino acids. The CDR3 here is CASSRDRGFGNTEAFF. CDR3 bases: TGTGCCAGCTCACGGGACAGGGGATTTGGGAACACTGAAGCTTTCTTT.

This clonotype was counted a few times. This rearrangement joins TRBV20-1 to TRBJ1-4; D gene uncertain. The V end lost 4 bases, the J end lost 8 bases, and 17 bases lay between the germline ends. The CDR3 length is 14 residues. Germline CDR1 and CDR2: DFQATT and SNEGSKA (reference sequence). CDR3 sequence: CSATSVRADEKLFF. As DNA, the CDR3 is TGCAGTGCTACGTCGGTGAGGGCAGACGAAAAACTGTTTTTT.

This rearrangement joins TRBV9 to TRBJ2-3; 8 bases line up with TRBD2. Germline CDR1 SGDLS, CDR2 YYNGEE. V trimming: 3 bases; J trimming: 4 bases; junction bases outside the gene matches: 4. The CDR3 consists of 14 residues. The CDR3 is CASSAAGAPDTQYF. For the CDR3, the DNA is TGTGCCAGCAGCGCAGCGGGGGCCCCAGATACGCAGTATTTT.

In this sample, this clonotype turned up many times. The chain couples TRBV5-1 to TRBJ1-1; tentative D call: TRBD1 (6 bases). Germline CDR1 is SGHRS and CDR2 is YFSETQ. Deletions cut 2 bases from V and 2 bases from J, with 10 bases between. CDR3 length: 14 amino acids. DNA of the CDR3: TGCGCCAGCAGCTTCACAGGGCTAAACACTGAAGCTTTCTTT. Translation gives CASSFTGLNTEAFF.

This clonotype has at least ten counts. The rearrangement joins TRBV4-1 to TRBJ2-3; 9 nucleotides align to TRBD2. Unmatched junction bases numbered 7, after V lost 3 bases and J lost 6 bases. The CDR3 runs to 15 residues. Germline CDR1 MGHRA, CDR2 YSYEKL. The CDR3 sequence: CASSHFSGGSDTQYF. The CDR3 nucleotides read TGCGCCAGCAGCCACTTCAGCGGGGGGTCGGATACGCAGTATTTT.

In its sample, this clonotype was seen many times. The chain has TRBV5-4 and TRBJ1-2; D is undetermined. V was shortened by 6 bases and J by 2 bases, with 20 bases between the two germline ends. Germline assignment: CDR1 SGHNT and CDR2 YYREEE (reference sequence). The CDR3 has 16 residues. The CDR3 region is CASTLSPAVGNYGYTF. For the CDR3, the DNA is TGTGCCAGCACCTTAAGTCCGGCAGTGGGGAACTATGGCTACACCTTC.

In its sample, this clonotype was seen many times. The V and J genes are TRBV5-1 and TRBJ2-7, with D perhaps TRBD2 (5 bases). The CDR3 spans 15 residues. From germline, CDR1 is SGHRS and CDR2 YFSETQ. The V end lost 5 bases, the J end lost 4 bases, and 19 bases lay between the germline ends. CDR3 bases: TGCGCCAGCAGGCCCGGGGTGACCCTACGATACGAGCAGTACTTC. The encoded protein is CASRPGVTLRYEQYF.

The table lists this clonotype with many counts. This rearrangement joins TRBV29-1 to TRBJ2-5, with 9 nucleotides matching TRBD1. The CDR3 contains 14 residues. The germline gives CDR1 SQVTM, CDR2 ANQGSEA. Germline trimming cut 5 bases from V and 4 bases from J; bases unmatched to any gene: 8. The CDR3 reads CSVSYRGPRETQYF. The CDR3, as DNA: TGCAGCGTTAGTTACAGGGGGCCCCGAGAGACCCAGTACTTC.